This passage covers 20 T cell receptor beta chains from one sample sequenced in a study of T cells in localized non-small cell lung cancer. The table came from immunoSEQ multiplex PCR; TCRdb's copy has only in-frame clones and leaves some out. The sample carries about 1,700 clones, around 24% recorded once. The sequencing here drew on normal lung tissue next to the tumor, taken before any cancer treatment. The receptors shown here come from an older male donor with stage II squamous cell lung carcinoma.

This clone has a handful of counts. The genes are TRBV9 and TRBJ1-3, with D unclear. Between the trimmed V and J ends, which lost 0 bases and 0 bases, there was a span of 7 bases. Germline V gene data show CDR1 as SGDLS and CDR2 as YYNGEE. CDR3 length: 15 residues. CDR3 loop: CASSVAADSGNTIYF. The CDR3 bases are TGTGCCAGCAGCGTAGCTGCGGACTCTGGAAACACCATATATTTT.

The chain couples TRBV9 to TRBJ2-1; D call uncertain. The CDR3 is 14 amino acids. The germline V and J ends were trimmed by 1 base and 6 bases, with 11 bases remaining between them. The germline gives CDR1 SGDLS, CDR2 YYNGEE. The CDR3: CASSVRMDGNEQFF. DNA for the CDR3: TGTGCCAGCAGCGTAAGGATGGACGGCAATGAGCAGTTCTTC.

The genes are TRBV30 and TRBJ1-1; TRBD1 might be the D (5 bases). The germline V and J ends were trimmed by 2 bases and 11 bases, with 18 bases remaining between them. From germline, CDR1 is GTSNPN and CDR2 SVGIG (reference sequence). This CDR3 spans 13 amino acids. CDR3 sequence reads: CAWSLQGGIGAFF. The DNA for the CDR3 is TGTGCCTGGAGTTTGCAGGGCGGGATTGGGGCTTTCTTT.

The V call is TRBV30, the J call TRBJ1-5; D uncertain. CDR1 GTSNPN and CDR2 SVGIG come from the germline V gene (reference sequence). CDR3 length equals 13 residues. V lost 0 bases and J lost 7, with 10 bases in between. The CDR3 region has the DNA TGTGCCTGGAGTGTATCAGGTTTACAGCCCCAGCATTTT. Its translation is CAWSVSGLQPQHF.

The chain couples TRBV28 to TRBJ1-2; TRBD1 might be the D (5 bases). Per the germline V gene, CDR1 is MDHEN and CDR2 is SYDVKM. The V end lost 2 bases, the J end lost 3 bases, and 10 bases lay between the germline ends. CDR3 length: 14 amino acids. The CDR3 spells CASSLEGIYYGYTF. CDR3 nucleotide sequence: TGTGCCAGCAGTTTAGAGGGGATTTACTATGGCTACACCTTC.

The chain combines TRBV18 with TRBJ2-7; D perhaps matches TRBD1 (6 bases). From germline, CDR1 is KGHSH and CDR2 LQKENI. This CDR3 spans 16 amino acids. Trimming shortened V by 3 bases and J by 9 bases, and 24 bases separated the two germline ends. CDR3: CASSPLTQGNSLWQYF. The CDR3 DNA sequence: TGTGCCAGCTCACCCTTAACACAGGGTAACTCTTTGTGGCAGTACTTC.

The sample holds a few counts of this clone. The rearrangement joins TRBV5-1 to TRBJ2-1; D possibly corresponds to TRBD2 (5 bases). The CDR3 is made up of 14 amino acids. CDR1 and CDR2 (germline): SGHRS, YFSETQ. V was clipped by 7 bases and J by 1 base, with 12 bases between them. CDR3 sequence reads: CASGSSGSYNEQFF. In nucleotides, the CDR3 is TGCGCCAGCGGATCGAGCGGTTCCTACAATGAGCAGTTCTTC. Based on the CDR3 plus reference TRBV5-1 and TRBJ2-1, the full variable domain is KAGVTQTPRYLIKTRGQQVTLSCSPISGHRSVSWYQQTPGQGLQFLFEYFSETQRNKGNFPGRFSGRQFSNSRSEMNVSTLELGDSALYLCASGSSGSYNEQFFGPGTRLTVL.

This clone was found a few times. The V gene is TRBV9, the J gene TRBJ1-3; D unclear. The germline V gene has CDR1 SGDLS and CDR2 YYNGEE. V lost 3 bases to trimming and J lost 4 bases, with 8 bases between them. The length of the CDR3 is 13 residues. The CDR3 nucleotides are TGTGCCAGCAGCGCCGGGCTGGGAAACACCATATATTTT. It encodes CASSAGLGNTIYF.

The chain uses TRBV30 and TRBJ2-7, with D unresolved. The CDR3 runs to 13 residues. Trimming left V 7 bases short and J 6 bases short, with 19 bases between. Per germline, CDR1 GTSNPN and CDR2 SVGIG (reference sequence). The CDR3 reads CASHRNGQREQYF. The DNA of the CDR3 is TGTGCCTCCCACCGGAACGGCCAGCGCGAGCAGTACTTC.

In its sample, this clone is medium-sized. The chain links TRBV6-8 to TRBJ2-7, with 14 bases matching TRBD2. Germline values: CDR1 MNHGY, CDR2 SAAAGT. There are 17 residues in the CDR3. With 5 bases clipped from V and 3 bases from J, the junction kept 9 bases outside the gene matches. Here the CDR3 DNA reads TGTGCCAGCAGTGCCGGACTAGCGGGGGGAATCCGCTACGAGCAGTACTTC. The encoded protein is CASSAGLAGGIRYEQYF.

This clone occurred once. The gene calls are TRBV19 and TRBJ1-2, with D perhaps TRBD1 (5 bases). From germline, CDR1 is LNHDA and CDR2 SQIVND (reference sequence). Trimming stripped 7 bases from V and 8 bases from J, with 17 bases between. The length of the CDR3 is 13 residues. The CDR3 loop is CASKRDRGGGYTF. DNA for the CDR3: TGTGCCAGTAAAAGGGACCGAGGAGGAGGCTACACCTTC.

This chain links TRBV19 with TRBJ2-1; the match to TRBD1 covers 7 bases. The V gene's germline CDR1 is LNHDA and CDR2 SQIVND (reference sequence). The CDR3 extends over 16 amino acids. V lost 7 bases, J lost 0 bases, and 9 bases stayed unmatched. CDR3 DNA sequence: TGTGCCAGTAACAAACAGGGGAGCGACTCCTACAATGAGCAGTTCTTC. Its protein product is CASNKQGSDSYNEQFF.

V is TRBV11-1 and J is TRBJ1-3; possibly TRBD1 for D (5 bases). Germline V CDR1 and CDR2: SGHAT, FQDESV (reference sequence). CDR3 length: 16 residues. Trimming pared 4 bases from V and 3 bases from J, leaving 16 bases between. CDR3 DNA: TGTGCCAGCAGCTACCAGGGATCGGATCTTGGAAACACCATATATTTT. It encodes CASSYQGSDLGNTIYF. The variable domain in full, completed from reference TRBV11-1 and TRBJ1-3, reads EAEVAQSPRYKITEKSQAVAFWCDPISGHATLYWYRQILGQGPELLVQFQDESVVDDSQLPKDRFSAERLKGVDSTLKIQPAELGDSAMYLCASSYQGSDLGNTIYFGEGSWLTVV.

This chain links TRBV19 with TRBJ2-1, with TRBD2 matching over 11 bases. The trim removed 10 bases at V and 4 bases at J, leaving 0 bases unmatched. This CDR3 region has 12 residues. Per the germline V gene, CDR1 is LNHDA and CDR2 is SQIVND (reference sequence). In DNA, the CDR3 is TGTGCCACTAGCGGGGGGTACAATGAGCAGTTCTTC. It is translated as CATSGGYNEQFF.

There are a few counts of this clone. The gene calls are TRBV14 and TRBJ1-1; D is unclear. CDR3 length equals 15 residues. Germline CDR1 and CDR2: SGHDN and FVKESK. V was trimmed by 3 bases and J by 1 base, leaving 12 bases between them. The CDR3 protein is CASSHGGVGNTEAFF. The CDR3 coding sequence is TGTGCCAGCAGCCACGGCGGGGTTGGGAACACTGAAGCTTTCTTT.

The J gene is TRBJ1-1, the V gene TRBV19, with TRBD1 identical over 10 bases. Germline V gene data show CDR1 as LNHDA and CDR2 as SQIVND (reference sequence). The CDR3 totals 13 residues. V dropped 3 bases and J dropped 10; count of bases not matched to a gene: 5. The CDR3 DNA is TGTGCCAGTAGTATCCGGGACAGGGGTGGAGCTTTCTTT. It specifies CASSIRDRGGAFF.

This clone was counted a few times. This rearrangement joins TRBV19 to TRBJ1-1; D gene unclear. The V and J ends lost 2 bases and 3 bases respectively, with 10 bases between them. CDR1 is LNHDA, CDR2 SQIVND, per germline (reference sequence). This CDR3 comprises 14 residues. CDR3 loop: CASSIWGLDTEAFF. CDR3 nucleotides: TGTGCCAGTAGTATATGGGGTTTGGACACTGAAGCTTTCTTT. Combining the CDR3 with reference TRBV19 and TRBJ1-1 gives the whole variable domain DGGITQSPKYLFRKEGQNVTLSCEQNLNHDAMYWYRQDPGQGLRLIYYSQIVNDFQKGDIAEGYSVSREKKESFPLTVTSAQKNPTAFYLCASSIWGLDTEAFFGQGTRLTVV.

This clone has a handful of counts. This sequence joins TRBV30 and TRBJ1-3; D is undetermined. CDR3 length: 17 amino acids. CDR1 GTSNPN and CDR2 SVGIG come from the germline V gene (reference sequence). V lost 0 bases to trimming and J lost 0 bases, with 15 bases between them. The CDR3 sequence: CAWSVFSISLSGNTIYF. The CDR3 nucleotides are TGTGCCTGGAGTGTATTCTCCATCTCCCTCTCTGGAAACACCATATATTTT.

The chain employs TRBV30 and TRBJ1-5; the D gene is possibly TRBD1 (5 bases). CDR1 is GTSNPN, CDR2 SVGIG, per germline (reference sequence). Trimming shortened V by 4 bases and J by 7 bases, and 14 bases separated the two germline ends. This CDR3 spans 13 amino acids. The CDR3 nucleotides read TGTGCCTGGACCGTGAGGGGAGCACAGCCCCAGCATTTT. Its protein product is CAWTVRGAQPQHF. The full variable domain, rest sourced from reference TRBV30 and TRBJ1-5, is SQTIHQWPATLVQPVGSPLSLECTVEGTSNPNLYWYRQAAGRGLQLLFYSVGIGQISSEVPQNLSASRPQDRQFILSSKKLLLSDSGFYLCAWTVRGAQPQHFGDGTRLSIL.

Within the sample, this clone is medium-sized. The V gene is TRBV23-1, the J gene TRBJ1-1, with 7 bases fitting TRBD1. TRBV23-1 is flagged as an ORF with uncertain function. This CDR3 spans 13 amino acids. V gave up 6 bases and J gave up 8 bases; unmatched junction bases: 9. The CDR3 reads CASSGDSISEAFF. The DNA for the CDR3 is TGCGCCAGCAGCGGGGACAGCATTAGCGAAGCTTTCTTT.